This T cell receptor (beta chain) was recorded in a study of CD8 T cells in Susac syndrome. A quantity of about 0.45 to 1 ug RNA underwent reverse transcription using random hexamers. MiXCR, run by TCRdb on the immunoSEQ multiplex PCR reads, gives a single entry per CDR3 protein. Here the sample spans 200,000 or so distinct CDR3 sequences, 90% to 97% being singletons. This CDR3 contains 15 residues. The V and J ends lost 5 bases and 1 base, in that order; junction bases with no gene match: 6. Material for sequencing was CD4+ T cells from PBMCs. The origin of this receptor is a human donor with Susac syndrome. The V gene is TRBV12-3 or TRBV12-4, the J gene TRBJ1-2; TRBD1 matches 8 bases. DNA of the CDR3: TGTGCCAGCAGTAACCGGGACAGGTATAACTATGGCTACACCTTC. Translated: CASSNRDRYNYGYTF.